The rows below give T cell receptor beta chains drawn from one sample of a study of vaccination effects on CD4 cells after COVID-19. Their antigen targets remain unknown. Some clones are missing from TCRdb's copy, which holds only in-frame ones; the method was immunoSEQ multiplex PCR. The sample gives 45,000 to 65,000 clones, about four fifths of which show up once; around 4% is in the top ten. Here the sequenced sample was CD4+ T cells from PBMCs cultured without peptide, taken after COVID-19 vaccination. The receptors were sampled from a human donor who received a COVID-19 vaccine. The CDR3 runs from the conserved cysteine through the conserved F or W. The D gene is left open where the match is weak. Size is stated for part of the rows, as once, few or many counts, or as a class when the clone is expanded.

v_gene	d_gene	j_gene	abundance	CDR3nt	CDR3aa
TRBV5-1	TRBD2	TRBJ2-2	-	TGCGCCAGCAGAGGCGACCTAGCGGGAGGCTATACCGGGGAGCTGTTTTTT	CASRGDLAGGYTGELFF
TRBV2	-	TRBJ1-2	-	TGTGCCAGCAGTGAATTATCTTGGGATGGCTACACCTTC	CASSELSWDGYTF
TRBV5-4	-	TRBJ1-1	few	TGTGCCAGCAGCCCGGGAGTTGGGACAATAGGAGCTTTCTTT	CASSPGVGTIGAFF
TRBV7-9	-	TRBJ1-2	-	TGTGCCAGCAGCTTACAATCTAACTATGGCTACACCTTC	CASSLQSNYGYTF
TRBV7-2	-	TRBJ1-2	once	TGTGCCAGCAGCTTAGTAGGTCCATCCGGGGGCTATGGCTACACCTTC	CASSLVGPSGGYGYTF
TRBV7-9	-	TRBJ1-6	medium-sized	TGTGCCAGCAGCTTTGACACCAGGGGCCCACCCCTCCACTTT	CASSFDTRGPPLHF
TRBV5-4	-	TRBJ2-5	-	TGTGCCAGCAGCGAGAGAGGGGGAGAGACCCAGTACTTC	CASSERGGETQYF
TRBV28	-	TRBJ2-6	-	TGTGCCAGCAGTAAGACTACTGGGGCCAACGTCCTGACTTTC	CASSKTTGANVLTF
TRBV14	TRBD1	TRBJ2-1	-	TGTGCCAGCAGCCTACCCTTGACAGGGTGGGCCTACAATGAGCAGTTCTTC	CASSLPLTGWAYNEQFF
TRBV2	TRBD2	TRBJ2-1	few	TGTGCCAGCGGAGGGACTAGCGGGGGCAGGTACAATGAGCAGTTCTTC	CASGGTSGGRYNEQFF
TRBV5-1	-	TRBJ2-1	few	TGCGCCAGCAGCGCTTCGGACAGTTCCTACAATGAGCAGTTCTTC	CASSASDSSYNEQFF
TRBV6-5	TRBD1	TRBJ1-4	-	TGTGCCAGCAGGGATACAGGGGAATATGAAAAACTGTTTTTT	CASRDTGEYEKLFF
TRBV7-9	-	TRBJ1-4	-	TGTGCCAGCAGCCTCAACGAATGGACTAATGAAAAACTGTTTTTT	CASSLNEWTNEKLFF
TRBV3-1/TRBV3-2	TRBD2	TRBJ2-3	-	TGTGCCAGCAGCTTCGGGACTAGGGGGGCAGATACGCAGTATTTT	CASSFGTRGADTQYF
TRBV6-4	-	TRBJ2-1	-	TGTGCCAGCCCAGTGGGGGACACGGGGCCCACTCAGGTTTGCTATGAGCAGTTCTTC	CASPVGDTGPTQVCYEQFF
TRBV3-1/TRBV3-2	-	TRBJ1-3	-	TGTGCCAGCAGCCACAAGGGCTCTGGAAACACCATATATTTT	CASSHKGSGNTIYF
TRBV2	TRBD1	TRBJ1-2	few	TGTGCCAGCAGCGGGACAGAGAACTATGGCTACACCTTC	CASSGTENYGYTF
TRBV3-1/TRBV3-2	TRBD2	TRBJ2-1	-	TGTGCCAGCAGGGGGACTAGTGAGCAGTTCTTC	CASRGTSEQFF
TRBV3-1/TRBV3-2	-	TRBJ2-5	few	TGTGCCAGCAGCCTTCGGGGACAAGAGACCCAGTACTTC	CASSLRGQETQYF
TRBV10-3	-	TRBJ1-3	-	TGTGCCATCGGTTTCGAAACTGGAAACACCATATATTTT	CAIGFETGNTIYF
TRBV6-5	-	TRBJ1-3	once	TGTGCCAGCAGTAGTAGGTCTGGAAACACCATATATTTT	CASSSRSGNTIYF
TRBV5-1	-	TRBJ2-6	-	TGCGCCAGCAGCACCCCAGGGACACCGGGGTTTGGGGCCAACGTCCTGACTTTC	CASSTPGTPGFGANVLTF
TRBV16	-	TRBJ2-1	-	TGTGCCAGCAGCCAAAGGTACAGAGACAATGAGCAGTTCTTC	CASSQRYRDNEQFF
TRBV7-2	-	TRBJ1-3	-	TGTGCCAGCAGCTTAGAGCTGGCTGGAAACACCATATATTTT	CASSLELAGNTIYF
TRBV7-3	-	TRBJ2-7	-	TGTGCCAGCAGCTTATCCCCAGGGAACTCCTACGAGCAGTACTTC	CASSLSPGNSYEQYF
TRBV7-8	-	TRBJ1-3	-	TGTGCCAGCAGCTTACAGGCGCACTCTGGAAACACCATATATTTT	CASSLQAHSGNTIYF
TRBV2	TRBD1	TRBJ1-4	once	TGTGCCAGCAGGACACAGGGGTTTGACGAAAAACTGTTTTTT	CASRTQGFDEKLFF
TRBV18	-	TRBJ2-4	-	TGTGCCAGCTCAAGCGGGCGGACCTTAGCCAAAAACATTCAGTACTTC	CASSSGRTLAKNIQYF
TRBV7-9	-	TRBJ1-6	-	TGTGCCAGCAGTTATGGGACCCCCAGCTCCTATAATTCACCCCTCCACTTT	CASSYGTPSSYNSPLHF
TRBV10-3	TRBD2	TRBJ2-3	-	TGTGCCATCCGAGACATCATCGCAGAGCGGGGGGTCACAGATACGCAGTATTTT	CAIRDIIAERGVTDTQYF
TRBV19	-	TRBJ1-2	-	TGTGCCAGTAGTGCCTCATCTACCTATGGCTACACCTTC	CASSASSTYGYTF
TRBV9	-	TRBJ2-2	-	TGTGCCAGCAGCGTAGGTCAGGGCCCCAACACCGGGGAGCTGTTTTTT	CASSVGQGPNTGELFF
TRBV30	TRBD1	TRBJ1-1	-	TGTGCCTGCCAACAGGGGGCCAACACTGAAGCTTTCTTT	CACQQGANTEAFF
TRBV6-5	TRBD1	TRBJ1-2	-	TGTGCCAGCAGTTACTCGCGGCAGGGGGCCTATGGCTACACCTTC	CASSYSRQGAYGYTF
TRBV7-9	-	TRBJ1-2	-	TGTGCCAGCAGCCGGGACACCCTCTATGGCTACACCTTC	CASSRDTLYGYTF
TRBV25-1	-	TRBJ2-3	-	TGTGCCAGCAGTGAATCGGTACAGACGGGGAGCACAGATACGCAGTATTTT	CASSESVQTGSTDTQYF
TRBV5-1	TRBD1	TRBJ1-1	-	TGCGCCAGCAGCCCCTACGGGACAGGGGTCTACAACACTGAAGCTTTCTTT	CASSPYGTGVYNTEAFF
TRBV28	TRBD2	TRBJ2-5	-	TGTGCCAGCCACCGGGAGGGGAGCTGGTTGAGGACCCAGTACTTC	CASHREGSWLRTQYF
TRBV12-3/TRBV12-4	-	TRBJ1-1	few	TGTGCCAGCAGTTTAGGCAGCCCGAGGAAAGCTTTCTTT	CASSLGSPRKAFF
TRBV30	-	TRBJ2-2	medium-sized	TGTGCCTGGGACAGGACAAACACCGGGGAGCTGTTTTTT	CAWDRTNTGELFF
TRBV24-1	TRBD1	TRBJ2-5	-	TGTGCCACCAGTGATCCGGACAGGGGGCAAGAGACCCAGTACTTC	CATSDPDRGQETQYF
TRBV30	-	TRBJ1-3	-	TGTGCCTGGAGTGTACTAGGGGGACACAACTCTGGAAACACCATATATTTT	CAWSVLGGHNSGNTIYF
TRBV10-3	TRBD1	TRBJ1-2	-	TGTGCCATCAGTGAGGGGGCCCCAGGGGGTAACTATGGCTACACCTTC	CAISEGAPGGNYGYTF
TRBV28	TRBD2	TRBJ2-1	-	TGTGCCAGCAGTATACTAGCGGGAGGCACACTCAACAATGAGCAGTTCTTC	CASSILAGGTLNNEQFF
TRBV9	-	TRBJ2-3	-	TGTGCCAGCAGCGTAGGAGCTCAAGTAGGCACAGATACGCAGTATTTT	CASSVGAQVGTDTQYF
TRBV4-2	TRBD2	TRBJ2-7	-	TGTGCCAGCAGCCAAGATCCGGGCGGGAGGGCAGGTTTGGAGCAGTACTTC	CASSQDPGGRAGLEQYF
TRBV3-1/TRBV3-2	-	TRBJ1-3	-	TGTGCCAGCAGCCAAGATAGACTCTCTGGAAACACCATATATTTT	CASSQDRLSGNTIYF
TRBV7-2	TRBD2	TRBJ2-7	-	TGTGCCAGCAGCTTAGTTGCGGGAGGTACCTACGAGCAGTACTTC	CASSLVAGGTYEQYF
TRBV19	TRBD1	TRBJ1-2	-	TGTGCCAGTATGGGGGGAGGGGGCGGCGGCTATGGCTACACCTTC	CASMGGGGGGYGYTF
TRBV18	-	TRBJ1-2	-	TGTGCCAGCTCGGCGACCGGGACACCGGCGGGTGGCTACACCTTC	CASSATGTPAGGYTF
TRBV19	-	TRBJ2-7	-	TGTGCCAGTAGTTCCCGTGAGGGCTACGAGCAGTACTTC	CASSSREGYEQYF
TRBV27	TRBD2	TRBJ2-1	-	TGTGCCAGCAGTGCCGGGACTAGCGGAGACTACAATGAGCAGTTCTTC	CASSAGTSGDYNEQFF
TRBV6-4	TRBD2	TRBJ2-7	few	TGTGCCAGCAGTGACGGCGAGGTAGCGGGGTCCCTCTCCTACGAGCAGTACTTC	CASSDGEVAGSLSYEQYF
TRBV24-1	-	TRBJ1-2	-	TGTGCCACCAGTGATTTTGAGGGGGACTACACCTTC	CATSDFEGDYTF
TRBV4-2	-	TRBJ1-4	few	TGTGCCAGCAGCCAAGATCATCGGCAGGGGAGGAATGAAAAACTGTTTTTT	CASSQDHRQGRNEKLFF
TRBV30	-	TRBJ2-6	-	TGTGCCTGGAGTGTACTGGGTCTCGGGGCCAACGTCCTGACTTTC	CAWSVLGLGANVLTF
TRBV4-1	TRBD1	TRBJ1-3	-	TGCGCCAGCAGCCAGGGGCTAACAGGGGGCCCTGGAAACACCATATATTTT	CASSQGLTGGPGNTIYF
TRBV2	-	TRBJ2-5	-	TGTGCCAGCAGTGTTACAGGGGACTTTGAGACCCAGTACTTC	CASSVTGDFETQYF
TRBV10-3	TRBD1	TRBJ1-5	few	TGTGCCGCAACAGGGACAGCTAATCAGCCCCAGCATTTT	CAATGTANQPQHF
TRBV6-5	-	TRBJ2-1	once	TGTGCCAGCAGTTACGGTCAGGGGGGCCACAATGAGCAGTTCTTC	CASSYGQGGHNEQFF